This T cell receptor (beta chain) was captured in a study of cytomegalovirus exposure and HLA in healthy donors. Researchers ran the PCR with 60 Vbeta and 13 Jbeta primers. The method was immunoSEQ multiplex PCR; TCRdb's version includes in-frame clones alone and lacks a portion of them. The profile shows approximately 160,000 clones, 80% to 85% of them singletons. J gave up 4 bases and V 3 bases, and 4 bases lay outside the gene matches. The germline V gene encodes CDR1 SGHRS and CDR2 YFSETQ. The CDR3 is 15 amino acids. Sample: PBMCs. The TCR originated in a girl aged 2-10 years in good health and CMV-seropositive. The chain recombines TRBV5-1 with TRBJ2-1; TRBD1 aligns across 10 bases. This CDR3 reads CASSYRDRGYNEQFF. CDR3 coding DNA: TGCGCCAGCAGCTACCGGGACAGGGGATACAATGAGCAGTTCTTC. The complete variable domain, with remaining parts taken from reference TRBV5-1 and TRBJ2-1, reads KAGVTQTPRYLIKTRGQQVTLSCSPISGHRSVSWYQQTPGQGLQFLFEYFSETQRNKGNFPGRFSGRQFSNSRSEMNVSTLELGDSALYLCASSYRDRGYNEQFFGPGTRLTVL.